This is a list of T cell receptor beta chains from one sample in a study of lung T cells in sarcoidosis with Löfgren's syndrome. TCRdb itself ran the reads through MiXCR, one entry per CDR3 protein. Of 60,000 to 65,000 distinct CDR3 sequences in the sample, over 20% are singletons; the top ten hold over 2%. The source material was CD4+ T cells from PBMCs. The origin of the receptors is a human donor with sarcoidosis (Löfgren's syndrome or another form), or a control subject (not recorded which). CDR3s include the opening cysteine and the closing phenylalanine or tryptophan. The order of the fields is V gene, CDR3 protein.

TRBV20-1 CSARDTRGPNTEAFF
TRBV28 CASSSPGQILYEQYF
TRBV27 CASRGDRGLRRTEAFF
TRBV18 CASSPPKLSEAFF
TRBV7-2 CASSLARRYEQYF
TRBV19 CASSTDRAETQYF
TRBV4-1 CALGQPSDTQYF
TRBV2 CASTAGAYEQYF
TRBV2 CASSEQGGTHNEQFF
TRBV7-2 CASSLRVQETQYF
TRBV24-1 CATSADDGASYNGQFF
TRBV28 CASRGQIETQYF
TRBV3-1 CASQRRGAGLIDTQYF
TRBV20-1 CSASRQSSNQPQHF
TRBV5-6 CASSPDPTGHQETQYF
TRBV27 CASSLRGGKTQYF
TRBV28 CASSRGGAGSETQYF
TRBV6-1 CASSFISGPPYEQYF
TRBV5-4 CASSLEGRGLYNEQFF
TRBV4-3 CASSQDPVRAEWNEQFF
TRBV5-1 CASSLVPSSTDTQYF
TRBV15 CATSRTGQGVGYTF